Sequencing of this TCR beta chain was carried out in a study of T-cell memory formation after mild COVID-19. Study conclusions and caveats: Those CD4+ clones that contracted were mainly in CM and EM (CD8+ ones in EMRA).

Germline values: CDR1 SEHNR, CDR2 FQNEAQ (reference sequence). The CDR3 is made up of 13 amino acids. The J segment lost 12 bases and the V segment lost 0 bases, leaving 4 bases of the junction unmatched. This clonotype has just a few counts. Antigen: not known. TCRdb re-derived calls from the 5' RACE reads in MiXCR, one entry per CDR3 protein. Among just over 150,000 distinct CDR3 sequences listed, about a third were seen once. The TCR was taken from an adult woman who had mild COVID-19 (a few samples of this study predate the infection). Cell type and time point are not known. The chain combines TRBV7-9 with TRBJ1-2, with TRBD1 identical over 10 bases. The sequenced sample was PBMCs or a T cell subset sorted from them (not recorded which). CDR3 nucleotides: TGTGCCAGCAGCTTAGCCCACGGGACAGGGGACACCTTC. Translating it yields CASSLAHGTGDTF.